Detailed here is one T cell receptor (beta chain). This sample is part of a study of shared clonotypes between healthy human individuals. V gave up 4 bases and J gave up 6 bases, with 17 bases separating them. Germline CDR1 KGHSH, CDR2 LQKENI. The CDR3 spans 15 residues. Generated by immunoSEQ multiplex PCR, the TCRdb table keeps only in-frame clones and is missing some. This sample has over 400,000 clones, with roughly 80% found just once. Sequenced: PBMCs. The genes are TRBV18 and TRBJ2-3; perhaps TRBD2 as D (5 bases). The sequence was collected from a woman between 40 and 50 years old in good health. Some clones in this sample may be carry-over from other donors' samples. This CDR3 reads CASSLAAGKEDTQYF. CDR3 bases: TGTGCCAGCTCACTGGCCGCCGGGAAGGAGGATACGCAGTATTTT.